This T cell receptor (beta chain) was profiled in a study of OX40 agonist ivuxolimab in advanced cancers. General observations from the study: Normalized T-cell clonal expansion was also low in some nonresponders.

Patients were ineligible given autoimmune disease history or systemic immunosuppression. Turning to this clone: The target antigen is unknown.

This CDR3 contains 13 residues. Germline V gives CDR1 MDHEN, CDR2 SYDVKM. V shed 6 bases and J 12 bases; nucleotides not matched to a gene: 10. TCRdb's copy holds only in-frame clones and misses some; the assay was immunoSEQ multiplex PCR. The sample includes approximately 78,000 clones, about 87% of them seen just once. The clonotype was recovered from an adult with an advanced solid tumor such as melanoma, head and neck, liver or kidney cancer. This rearrangement joins TRBV28 to TRBJ2-1; 8 bases agree with TRBD1. The specimen was CD4+ or CD8+ T cells sorted from blood, collected in a trial of the OX40 agonist ivuxolimab. Here the CDR3 DNA reads TGTGCCAGCAGCCAAGGACAGGGAGGTGTGCAGTTCTTC. This gives the protein CASSQGQGGVQFF. The entire variable domain, with the rest obtained from reference TRBV28 and TRBJ2-1, is as follows: DVKVTQSSRYLVKRTGEKVFLECVQDMDHENMFWYRQDPGLGLRLIYFSYDVKMKEKGDIPEGYSVSREKKERFSLILESASTNQTSMYLCASSQGQGGVQFFGPGTRLTVL.